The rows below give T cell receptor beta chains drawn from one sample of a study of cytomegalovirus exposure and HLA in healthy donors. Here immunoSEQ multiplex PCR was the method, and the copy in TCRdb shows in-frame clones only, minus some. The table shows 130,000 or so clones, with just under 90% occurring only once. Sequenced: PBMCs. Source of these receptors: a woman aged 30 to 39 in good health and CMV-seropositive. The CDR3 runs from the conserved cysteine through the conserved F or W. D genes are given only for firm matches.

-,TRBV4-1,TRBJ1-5,CASSITVNQPQHF
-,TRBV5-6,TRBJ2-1,CASSLGQIRNEQFF
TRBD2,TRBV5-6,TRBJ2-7,CASSWGTSGMGHF
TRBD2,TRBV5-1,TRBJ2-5,CASSLTETSGSFQETQYF
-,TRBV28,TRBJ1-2,CASSPSGHVYGYTF
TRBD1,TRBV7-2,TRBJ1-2,CASSPGTALGYTF
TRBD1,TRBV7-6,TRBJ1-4,CASSSGGVWEKLFF
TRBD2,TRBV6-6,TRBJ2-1,CASSPAAGGYNEQFF
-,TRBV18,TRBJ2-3,CASSQNPGQWGLGTQYF
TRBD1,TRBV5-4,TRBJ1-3,CASSLDRGLGNTIYF
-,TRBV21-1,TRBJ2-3,CASTTSSTDTQYF
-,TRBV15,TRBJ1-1,CATSRDRGAEAFF
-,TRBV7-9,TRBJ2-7,CASSLAFGQEQYF
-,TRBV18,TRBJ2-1,CASSPSETQLYNEQFF
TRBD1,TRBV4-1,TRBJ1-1,CASSQGGQVNTEAFF
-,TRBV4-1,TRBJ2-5,CASSRSPGLETQYF
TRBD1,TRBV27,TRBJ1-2,CASRTGENGGYTF
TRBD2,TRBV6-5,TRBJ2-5,CASSYPTSLETQYF
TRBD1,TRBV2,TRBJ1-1,CASSEWGTGGYTEAFF
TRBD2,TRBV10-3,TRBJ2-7,CAIKAAGGHYEQYF
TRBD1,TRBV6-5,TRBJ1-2,CASSYSDRENGYTF
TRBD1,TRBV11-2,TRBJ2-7,CASSLVEGARGQYEQYF
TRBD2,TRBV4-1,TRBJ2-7,CASSLRAGVYEQYF
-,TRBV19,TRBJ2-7,CASSLSHGLFSYEQYF
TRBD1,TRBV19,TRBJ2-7,CASSAAGTGGYEQYF
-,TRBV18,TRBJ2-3,CASSPPRKRTDTQYF
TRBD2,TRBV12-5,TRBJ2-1,CASGLATSGGYNEQFF
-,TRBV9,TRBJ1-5,CASSLGGGESQPQHF
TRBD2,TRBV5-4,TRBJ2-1,CASTSGGSDNEQFF
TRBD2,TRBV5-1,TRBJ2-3,CASSFGTSGGAWDTQYF
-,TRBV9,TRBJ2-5,CASSVGASRQETQYF
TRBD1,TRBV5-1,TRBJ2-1,CASSLVGTGGNEQFF
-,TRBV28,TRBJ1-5,CASTTGFMQPQHF
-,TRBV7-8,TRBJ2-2,CASSLKGLSTGELFF
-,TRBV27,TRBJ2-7,CVSTRDTAYEQYF
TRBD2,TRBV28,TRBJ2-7,CASSPPGLASYEQYF
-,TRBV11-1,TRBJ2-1,CASSLGPYYNEQFF